This T cell receptor beta chain appears in the sequencing data of a study of cytomegalovirus exposure and HLA in healthy donors. Points on this clone: The target antigen is unknown.

Study-wide points: Relative to equally common others, HLA-associated TCR beta chains showed greater clonal expansion in a later analysis. Data from an earlier analysis indicated that most TCR beta V segments were productive either about 90% or about 30% of the time. Most TCR sequences were uncommon, yet certain public TCRs appeared in many donors.

The PCR made use of 60 Vbeta and 13 Jbeta primers. TCRdb's copy holds only in-frame clones and misses some; the assay was immunoSEQ multiplex PCR. This repertoire shows around 150,000 clones, approximately 83% found once; its top ten account for over 2.5%. Germline CDR1 reads SGDLS; CDR2 reads YYNGEE. The CDR3 spans 16 residues. V dropped 3 bases and J dropped 4; count of bases not matched to a gene: 8. V is TRBV9 and J is TRBJ1-1, with 11 bases matching TRBD1. The specimen was PBMCs. The sequence came from a man in his forties in good health and CMV-seronegative. The CDR3 here is CASSARTGGAATEAFF. In nucleotides, the CDR3 is TGTGCCAGCAGCGCAAGGACAGGGGGCGCGGCCACTGAAGCTTTCTTT.